This TCR beta chain derives from a study of blood T cell repertoires in COVID-19. Measured with immunoSEQ multiplex PCR; TCRdb has only the in-frame clones, and not every one. The sample consists of about 46,000 clones, 80% to 90% of them appearing once. The germline V and J ends were trimmed by 5 bases and 5 bases, with 15 bases remaining between them. Germline V gene sequence: CDR1 SEHNR, CDR2 FQNEAQ (reference sequence). This CDR3 comprises 14 residues. The chain uses TRBV7-9 and TRBJ2-5; D possibly corresponds to TRBD1 (5 bases). The specimen sequenced was peripheral blood. The receptor was isolated from a human donor in a cohort sampled during active COVID-19. The donor label of this sample is uncertain. DNA of the CDR3: TGTGCCAGCAGCCCACCCCAGGGAAGGGAGACCCAGTACTTC. Its protein product is CASSPPQGRETQYF.